This T cell receptor beta chain was retrieved from a study of vaccination and CD4 T cells after COVID-19 (dated by TCRdb to the early 2020s). In terms of the full investigation: Convalescent patients had a positive SARS-CoV-2 result on nasal swab PCR, and of these patients, fewer than ten had mild disease and one had severe disease. The convalescent cohort included six males and four females, with two Hispanic individuals, seven Caucasians, two Asians and one multiracial person. Participants got two doses of the Pfizer-BioNTech BNT162b2 vaccine (n=8) or two doses of the Moderna mRNA-1273 vaccine (n=2). Post-COVID blood samples from convalescent patients were collected a median of approximately 93 days after diagnosis, with a range of roughly 30 to 170 days. The time from the second vaccine dose to post-vaccine blood sampling had a median of roughly 70 days and ranged from about 13 to 250 days. Overlapping spike peptide pools from SARS-CoV-2 and from the common cold coronaviruses HCoV-NL63, HCoV-OC43 and HCoV-229E were used as culture stimuli. In control cultures, a CEFX viral epitope pool was used as positive control, an HIV-1 Nef peptide pool was used as negative control, or no peptide was added. In fewer than 12 COVID-19 convalescent patients and 4 infection-naive healthy vaccine recipients, researchers compared the spike-specific CD4+ TCR repertoire from before mRNA vaccination with the repertoire from after.

The full study reports these points: In convalescent patients, a median roughly 85% of post-vaccine SARS-CoV-2-reactive clones were detected only after vaccination, and vaccine-specific priming was suggested by this finding. Only a relatively small number of convalescent patients were included in the study, and early timepoints following natural infection were not analyzed. Of the vaccine-specific clones in convalescent patients, 304 of 307, or nearly all, reacted only to SARS-CoV-2 spike and did not cross-react with common cold coronaviruses. The median count of SARS-CoV-2-reactive clonotypes went up from approximately 22 after infection to around 38 after vaccination, although the change was not significant.

Library preparation employed PCR. DNA from cultured CD4+ T cells was subjected to TCR sequencing with the Oncomine TCR Beta short-read assay at the Johns Hopkins FTIC core. The QIAamp micro DNA kit was used to extract genomic DNA from the cultured CD4+ T cells. The Oncomine TCR Beta libraries from cultured CD4+ T cells were pooled using unique dual indexes and then sequenced on an Illumina iSeq 100. The original pipeline was this. Non-productive sequences were filtered out, and CDR3s that did not start with C, did not end with F or W, or were shorter than 7 amino acids were discarded. Antigen-specific clonotypes were identified using the MANAFEST web application through comparison of peptide-stimulated wells with reference and other culture wells. For a clone to be called positive, the clone needed an FDR below 0.05, an odds ratio above 5, and a productive frequency above 0.1% in at least two of three replicate wells. A clonotype was classed as cross-reactive if the clonotype showed significant expansion both in SARS-CoV-2 spike wells and in at least one common cold coronavirus spike condition. CDR3 homology was assessed with Levenshtein distances (stringdist) and unrooted phylogenetic trees (ape) in R version 3.6.1. TCRdb itself trimmed the public reads at Q25 with fastp, ran MiXCR and retained productive beta chains. A single entry per CDR3 protein holds the most common genes and DNA from its merged rows. TCRdb, rather than the study authors, made the V and J calls. A total of more than 20,000 distinct CDR3 sequences appear in this sample, more than 35% of them only once. The leading ten clones occupy 7.2% of the sample.

The junction shows trimming of 3 bases on V and 3 bases on J, plus 8 bases between the germline ends. Via the germline V gene, CDR1 is KGHDR and CDR2 SFDVKD. The CDR3 runs 14 residues from the cysteine to the phenylalanine. The entry retains the CDR3 DNA only, 42 bases that are in frame from base 1. Regarding this clonotype: Its antigen is still unknown. No base-level quality is on record; no much larger clone is a single base apart.

The treatment or condition label corresponds to: approximately 10-day PBMC culture with coronavirus spike peptide pools or control peptides (ViraFEST assay). The ViraFEST assay was used in the study, in which antigen-specific T cells were expanded with peptide pools and expanded clonotypes were subsequently identified by TCR sequencing. The convalescent patients' positive SARS-CoV-2 PCR tests fell between March and December 2020, which was before the Alpha, Beta and Delta variants emerged in the United States. PBMCs were cultured at under 2.5 million per well in IMDM supplemented with approximately 5% human AB serum and 8.5 to 10 IU/ml IL-2, with approximately 11 ug/ml peptide pools added. On days 3 and 7, half of the culture medium was replaced with fresh IL-2-containing medium. After 10 days of culture, CD4+ T cells were isolated by negative selection using the EasySep CD4+ T cell isolation kit. PBMCs were separated from whole blood using Ficoll-Paque Plus gradient centrifugation and then either used fresh or cryopreserved at -140C. Each culture condition was generally run in triplicate wells.

Sequenced material: CD4+ T cells from blood, cultured in vitro. The sequence came from a human donor who had recovered from COVID-19. The sequence links TRBV24-1 to TRBJ1-5; TRBD1 is possibly the D segment (5 matching bases). The DNA sequence is as follows: TGTGCCACCAGTGATCCACAGGACAATCAGCCCCAGCATTTT. The translation is CATSDPQDNQPQHF.